This paragraph reports one T cell receptor beta chain. Its target is not known. Making TCR beta cDNA involved approximately 510 ng total RNA and a constant-region primer. It was through three nested multiplex PCR rounds of slightly modified ARM-PCR that TCR beta libraries arose. TRBV1-TRBV30 forward primers paired with a C-beta reverse primer were used in the first two PCR rounds, which ran roughly 9 cycles each. Via MiXCR, TCRdb re-called the multiplex PCR reads, giving one row per CDR3 protein. This table has about 320,000 distinct CDR3 sequences, approximately 58% appearing once. The researchers obtained blood RNA from unsorted whole blood and also extracted germline DNA. The record originates from a study of tumor-infiltrating lymphocytes in primary liver carcinoma. The overall study: Patients comprised men and women whose ages fell between 30 and 69 years. Whole-study findings and limits: The top-250-clone fraction was significantly higher in tumors than in blood (p = 0.039). Paired tumor-adjacent and tumor-blood samples overlapped less than tumor region pairs did.

Between the trimmed V and J ends, which lost 4 bases and 15 bases, there was a span of 23 bases. The CDR3 totals 14 residues. Per germline, CDR1 SGHAT and CDR2 FQDESV (reference sequence). The chain has TRBV11-1 and TRBJ2-3, with a possible D match to TRBD2 (5 bases). The source is a woman in her 30s with primary liver carcinoma and hepatitis B virus infection. Sequenced: peripheral blood. CDR3 residues: CASSSRRSADMHYF. The CDR3 DNA follows: TGTGCCAGCAGCTCACGTCGTAGCGCAGATATGCACTATTTT.